This T cell receptor beta chain was retrieved from a study of cytomegalovirus exposure and HLA in healthy donors. Points from the study as a whole: Certain indistinguishable V segments, among them TRBV6-2 and TRBV6-3, were excluded.

V lost 5 bases to trimming and J lost 5 bases; unmatched junction nucleotides: 14. In germline, CDR1 is MGHDK, CDR2 SYGVNS. The CDR3 runs to 16 residues. As concerns this clone: Its antigen is still unknown.

PCR was performed using 60 Vbeta and 13 Jbeta primers. Sequenced by immunoSEQ multiplex PCR; TCRdb stores in-frame clones only, minus some. In the table there are roughly 200,000 clones, around nine tenths of which are singletons. The clonotype comes from a woman in her twenties or thirties in good health and CMV-seronegative. Specimen: PBMCs. The V gene is TRBV25-1, the J gene TRBJ2-7; 8 bases map to TRBD1. The CDR3 spells CASSSTGSRGPHEQYF. The CDR3 DNA reads TGTGCCAGCAGTTCAACCGGGTCCAGGGGGCCTCACGAGCAGTACTTC.